The sequence of this T cell receptor (beta chain) was determined in a study of blood T cells in healthy people across ages. Whole-study results and caveats: A roughly linear fall in TCR beta diversity per million T cells was seen with increasing age.

The CDR3 consists of 15 residues. The germline CDR1 and CDR2 sequences are LGHNA and YSLEER. V trimming: 0 bases; J trimming: 0 bases; junction bases outside the gene matches: 2. Alongside a J-beta primer mix, a sample-barcoded 5' primer served in a second PCR lasting 7 to 11 cycles. A template-switch adaptor that had 12 random nucleotides put a tag on each cDNA molecule. A single record per CDR3 protein comes from TCRdb applying MiXCR to the 5' RACE reads. The sample lists more than 750,000 distinct CDR3 sequences; about 28% were seen once. This clonotype was detected many times. Its antigen is not identified. The same data also contributed to another study, on T cells of mothers and their children. This second study notes: Samples were provided by three healthy Caucasian mothers and their six children. Both sample barcodes and 2-4 random nucleotides came from the M1S primer of the second PCR.

The V gene is TRBV4-3, the J gene TRBJ2-7; 7 bases are shared with TRBD2. The sequencing sample was made of blood. The origin of this receptor is a woman in her forties in good health. For the CDR3, the DNA is TGCGCCAGCAGCCAAGACGGCGGGAGCTCCTACGAGCAGTACTTC. Residues: CASSQDGGSSYEQYF.